This entry is about one T cell receptor beta chain. The sample originates from a study of blood T cells in healthy people across ages. The use of a sample-barcoded 5' primer and a J-beta primer mix characterized a second PCR of 7 to 11 cycles. TCRdb called the 5' RACE reads again in MiXCR, with one record for every CDR3 protein. The sample carries some 670,000 distinct CDR3 sequences, 52% recorded once. Germline CDR1 LNHDA, CDR2 SQIVND (reference sequence). V was clipped by 3 bases and J by 8 bases, with 13 bases between them. The CDR3 runs 13 residues. Material for sequencing was blood. The source is a woman older than 75 in good health. This sequence joins TRBV19 and TRBJ1-2, with D unclear. CDR3 nucleotides: TGTGCCAGTAGTATCGATCACGGTCGAGGCTACACCTTC. Translated, it gives CASSIDHGRGYTF.